These T cell receptor beta chains were read from a single sample in a study of T cell responses to AZD1222 COVID-19 vaccine. Produced via immunoSEQ multiplex PCR; TCRdb's table is partial and in-frame only. The table includes about 160,000 clones, 88% detected once. This sample comprised peripheral blood, obtained on day 0 of AZD1222 vaccination. All receptors come from an adult in good health. Both conserved end residues are part of each CDR3. A D gene is named only where the DNA matches it firmly. Size values are once, few and many counts, or a class for expanded clones, and some rows have none.

>.|.|TRBV19|TRBJ1-1
CASSIDQGRDTEAFF
TGTGCCAGTAGTATAGATCAGGGGCGGGACACTGAAGCTTTCTTT
>.|.|TRBV4-3|TRBJ1-5
CASSQDPPGMGNQPQHF
TGCGCCAGCAGCCAAGATCCCCCAGGGATGGGCAATCAGCCCCAGCATTTT
>.|.|TRBV5-1|TRBJ2-1
CASSSGQTNEQFF
TGCGCCAGCAGCTCAGGACAGACTAATGAGCAGTTCTTC
>.|.|TRBV29-1|TRBJ2-1
CSVEVSLAGNEQFF
TGCAGCGTTGAAGTATCCTTGGCGGGTAATGAGCAGTTCTTC
>.|.|TRBV19|TRBJ2-7
CASRSGGLGESSYEQYF
TGTGCCAGTAGATCAGGGGGACTTGGGGAAAGCTCCTACGAGCAGTACTTC
>.|.|TRBV19|TRBJ1-3
CASSSSRGSGNTIYF
TGTGCCAGTAGTTCATCCCGGGGCTCTGGAAACACCATATATTTT
>.|.|TRBV6-2/TRBV6-3|TRBJ1-5
CASSIMNQPQHF
TGTGCCAGCAGTATCATGAATCAGCCCCAGCATTTT
>TRBD1|.|TRBV27|TRBJ1-4
CASSIWTGGGEKLFF
TGTGCCAGCAGTATTTGGACAGGGGGAGGTGAAAAACTGTTTTTT
>.|.|TRBV9|TRBJ2-2
CASSPSVGTGELFF
TGTGCCAGCAGCCCATCGGTAGGCACCGGGGAGCTGTTTTTT
>TRBD2|.|TRBV27|TRBJ2-5
CASSILAGRETQYF
TGTGCCAGTAGTATACTAGCGGGAAGGGAGACCCAGTACTTC
>.|.|TRBV27|TRBJ2-7
CASSFDRSSYEQYF
TGTGCCAGCAGTTTCGACAGGTCCTCCTACGAGCAGTACTTC
>.|.|TRBV30|TRBJ2-2
CAWSVGRITGELFF
TGTGCCTGGAGTGTAGGAAGGATCACCGGGGAGCTGTTTTTT
>.|.|TRBV29-1|TRBJ1-5
CSVESGGGQPQHF
TGCAGCGTTGAATCGGGGGGGGGCCAGCCCCAGCATTTT
>.|.|TRBV25-1|TRBJ1-6
CASGRQNNSPLHF
TGTGCCAGCGGGAGACAGAATAATTCACCCCTCCACTTT
>.|.|TRBV4-3|TRBJ1-1
CASSQDQGYTEAFF
TGCGCCAGCAGCCAAGATCAAGGGTACACTGAAGCTTTCTTT
>TRBD1|.|TRBV7-3|TRBJ1-6
CASSSQGGNSPLHF
TGTGCCAGCAGCTCACAGGGGGGTAATTCACCCCTCCACTTT
>.|once|TRBV5-4|TRBJ1-2
CASSLGSLANYGYTF
TGTGCCAGCAGCTTGGGTAGTCTTGCTAACTATGGCTACACCTTC
>.|.|TRBV10-3|TRBJ2-2
CAISEVPGPNTGELFF
TGTGCCATCAGTGAGGTACCGGGACCCAACACCGGGGAGCTGTTTTTT
>.|.|TRBV10-3|TRBJ2-3
CAISEVVGTLEADTQYF
TGTGCCATCAGTGAGGTGGTCGGGACCTTAGAGGCAGATACGCAGTATTTT
>TRBD1|.|TRBV4-2|TRBJ2-2
CASSQRTGEAGELFF
TGTGCCAGCAGCCAGAGGACAGGGGAGGCCGGGGAGCTGTTTTTT
>.|.|TRBV9|TRBJ2-6
CASSVGVTVSSGANVLTF
TGTGCCAGCAGCGTAGGGGTGACCGTGAGCTCTGGGGCCAACGTCCTGACTTTC
>TRBD2|.|TRBV27|TRBJ2-1
CASSLASGYNEQFF
TGTGCCAGCAGTTTGGCTAGCGGATACAATGAGCAGTTCTTC
>.|.|TRBV6-2/TRBV6-3|TRBJ2-7
CASSYSTVSHEQYF
TGTGCCAGCAGTTACTCTACAGTCTCCCACGAGCAGTACTTC
>TRBD1|few|TRBV9|TRBJ1-3
CASSFRTGPSGNTIYF
TGTGCCAGCAGCTTTCGGACAGGGCCAAGTGGAAACACCATATATTTT
>TRBD1|.|TRBV6-5|TRBJ1-1
CASSLSGTGFTEAFF
TGTGCCAGCAGTTTATCCGGGACAGGGTTCACTGAAGCTTTCTTT
>.|.|TRBV2|TRBJ2-1
CASLLGQGVSEQFF
TGTGCCAGCCTCCTGGGGCAGGGAGTCAGTGAGCAGTTCTTC
>.|.|TRBV28|TRBJ2-1
CASSRQGNNEQFF
TGTGCCAGCAGTCGGCAGGGGAACAATGAGCAGTTCTTC
>TRBD2|.|TRBV24-1|TRBJ2-1
CATSDLFGTSGSNEQFF
TGTGCCACCAGTGATTTGTTCGGTACTAGCGGGAGCAATGAGCAGTTCTTC
>.|.|TRBV25-1|TRBJ1-6
CASSGSGDSPLHF
TGTGCCAGCAGTGGGTCGGGGGATTCACCCCTCCACTTT
>.|.|TRBV11-3|TRBJ1-1
CASSFGRGTEAFF
TGTGCCAGCAGCTTCGGCAGGGGAACTGAAGCTTTCTTT
>TRBD1|.|TRBV2|TRBJ1-6
CASSVGQGEGSPLHF
TGTGCCAGCAGCGTCGGACAGGGAGAGGGTTCACCCCTCCACTTT